What follows are 17 T cell receptor beta chains derived from one specimen sequenced in a study of T cell changes during pregnancy in multiple sclerosis. Produced via immunoSEQ multiplex PCR; TCRdb's table is partial and in-frame only. This table holds some 120,000 clones, roughly nine tenths found once. The sequenced sample was peripheral blood, obtained in the third trimester of pregnancy. These receptors came from a female donor with multiple sclerosis, enrolled in a pregnancy study.

V and J are TRBV7-2 and TRBJ2-1; D remains unclear. The CDR3 length is 15 residues. Germline V gene sequence: CDR1 SGHTA, CDR2 FQGNSA. Trimming stripped 1 base from V and 2 bases from J, with 9 bases between. The CDR3 region is CASSLGQDPYNEQFF. The CDR3 DNA reads as TGTGCCAGCAGCTTAGGGCAGGATCCCTACAATGAGCAGTTCTTC.

The rearrangement joins TRBV7-9 to TRBJ2-7, with 9 bases fitting TRBD1. CDR1 and CDR2 from the germline V gene are SEHNR and FQNEAQ (reference sequence). J was trimmed by 6 bases and V by 7 bases; bases with no gene match: 19. The CDR3 is made up of 17 amino acids. CDR3 residues: CASTTGAQGTGRSEQYF. The CDR3, as DNA: TGTGCCAGCACCACAGGGGCGCAAGGGACAGGGAGATCCGAGCAGTACTTC.

This sequence joins TRBV5-6 and TRBJ2-7, with 7 bases matching TRBD2. Germline V lookup: CDR1 SGHDT, CDR2 YYEEEE. With V trimmed by 2 bases and J by 2 bases, 7 bases remained unmatched. This CDR3 is 15 amino acids long. The DNA of the CDR3 is TGTGCCAGCAGCTTTTTAAGCGGGGTTACCTACGAGCAGTACTTC. Translating gives CASSFLSGVTYEQYF.

The genes are TRBV30 and TRBJ1-2; D is ambiguous. CDR3 length: 16 residues. The V and J ends lost 0 bases and 1 base respectively, with 15 bases between them. Per germline, CDR1 GTSNPN and CDR2 SVGIG (reference sequence). Written as DNA, the CDR3 is TGTGCCTGGAGTGTACGGCGGCACAAAGTTAACTATGGCTACACCTTC. Translation gives CAWSVRRHKVNYGYTF.

The J gene is TRBJ2-6, the V gene TRBV6-1; possibly TRBD1 for D (6 bases). Germline V gene lookup returns CDR1 MNHNS and CDR2 SASEGT. There are 14 residues in the CDR3. The V end was cut by 6 bases, the J end by 2 bases, with 8 bases between. CDR3 bases: TGTGCCAGCAGCCACAGGGCTGGGGCCAACGTCCTGACTTTC. It yields the protein CASSHRAGANVLTF.

The chain employs TRBV6-1 and TRBJ2-5, with a weak D call TRBD2 (7 bases). CDR3 size: 15 residues. Germline assignment: CDR1 MNHNS and CDR2 SASEGT. Trimming shortened V by 0 bases and J by 4 bases, and 12 bases separated the two germline ends. The CDR3, as DNA: TGTGCCAGCAGTGAAGCTAGGAGGGGGGGAGAGACCCAGTACTTC. It codes for CASSEARRGGETQYF.

This chain connects TRBV29-1 to TRBJ2-1; 12 bases align to TRBD2. Looked up from germline, CDR1 is SQVTM and CDR2 is ANQGSEA. The CDR3 is made up of 15 amino acids. V was pared by 8 bases and J by 2 bases, with 7 bases of the junction left unmatched. CDR3 in amino acids: CSCGTSGPPYNEQFF. The CDR3 DNA sequence: TGCAGCTGCGGGACTAGCGGGCCACCCTACAATGAGCAGTTCTTC.

The chain is built from TRBV27 and TRBJ1-2, with 7 bases lining up with TRBD1. Germline lookup yields CDR1 MNHEY and CDR2 SMNVEV (reference sequence). The CDR3 loop spans 14 amino acids. V trimming: 5 bases; J trimming: 2 bases; junction bases outside the gene matches: 5. The CDR3 region is CASSVTGRNYGYTF. The CDR3 DNA reads as TGTGCCAGCAGTGTGACAGGGAGGAACTATGGCTACACCTTC.

The rearrangement links TRBV5-8 to TRBJ2-4; 7 positions match TRBD1. V trimming: 7 bases; J trimming: 6 bases; junction bases outside the gene matches: 10. Per the germline V gene, CDR1 is SGHTS and CDR2 is YDEGEE. CDR3 length: 14 amino acids. The CDR3 DNA reads TGTGCCAGCGGGATCGACAGGGCGCCAAACATTCAGTACTTC. This sequence encodes CASGIDRAPNIQYF.

V usage is TRBV2 and J usage is TRBJ2-7; perhaps TRBD1 as D (7 bases). The CDR3 extends over 16 amino acids. V lost 0 bases to trimming and J lost 6 bases, with 18 bases between them. CDR1 and CDR2 from the germline V gene are SNHLY and FYNNEI. The CDR3: CASSEAGRGESTEQYF. CDR3 in DNA: TGTGCCAGCAGTGAAGCGGGCAGGGGGGAATCGACCGAGCAGTACTTC.

This clone has a single count. The junction and the germline gene differ at one end; a read error may be behind it. The chain joins TRBV20-1 to TRBJ2-7; 7 bases line up with TRBD1. The CDR3 totals 11 residues. Germline CDR1 reads DFQATT; CDR2 reads SNEGSKA (reference sequence). CDR3: CSSLGGWTEHF. As DNA, the CDR3 is TGCAGTTCTCTAGGGGGCTGGACAGAACACTTC.

The chain combines TRBV9 with TRBJ2-3; perhaps TRBD2 as D (5 bases). Trimming took 4 bases from V and 0 from J, leaving 12 bases between them. The CDR3 loop spans 15 amino acids. The germline V gene encodes CDR1 SGDLS and CDR2 YYNGEE. As DNA, the CDR3 is TGTGCCAGCAGCCTAACGGGGTCTAGCACAGATACGCAGTATTTT. Amino acids: CASSLTGSSTDTQYF. The full variable domain, rest sourced from reference TRBV9 and TRBJ2-3, is DSGVTQTPKHLITATGQRVTLRCSPRSGDLSVYWYQQSLDQGLQFLIQYYNGEERAKGNILERFSAQQFPDLHSELNLSSLELGDSALYFCASSLTGSSTDTQYFGPGTRLTVL.

The V gene is TRBV19, the J gene TRBJ1-2; unclear D gene. The CDR3 has 11 amino acids. Per germline, CDR1 LNHDA and CDR2 SQIVND (reference sequence). V lost 7 bases and J 7 bases, leaving 10 bases between the germline ends. As DNA, the CDR3 is TGTGCCAGTAAGGCACCGGGTGGCTACACCTTC. Its protein product is CASKAPGGYTF.

The chain combines TRBV2 with TRBJ1-5; 7 bases fit TRBD1. CDR1 and CDR2 (germline): SNHLY, FYNNEI. Trimming cost V 5 bases and J 0 bases; bases outside gene matches: 10. The CDR3 covers 17 residues. In DNA form, the CDR3 reads TGTGCCAGCAGTTTCATCCGGGACAGATATAGCAATCAGCCCCAGCATTTT. It translates to CASSFIRDRYSNQPQHF. The whole variable domain, filled in from reference TRBV2 and TRBJ1-5, reads EPEVTQTPSHQVTQMGQEVILRCVPISNHLYFYWYRQILGQKVEFLVSFYNNEISEKSEIFDDQFSVERPDGSNFTLKIRSTKLEDSAMYFCASSFIRDRYSNQPQHFGDGTRLSIL.

J is TRBJ2-7 and V is TRBV7-2; 9 positions agree with TRBD1. This CDR3 is built from 14 residues. J was trimmed by 4 bases and V by 5 bases; bases with no gene match: 6. CDR1 and CDR2 from the germline V gene are SGHTA and FQGNSA. The CDR3 region is CASSPRTGAYEQYF. For the CDR3, the DNA is TGTGCCAGCAGCCCGAGGACAGGGGCGTACGAGCAGTACTTC.

The V call is TRBV25-1, the J call TRBJ1-4; no clear D gene. CDR1 is MGHDK and CDR2 is SYGVNS in the germline V gene. There are 16 residues in the CDR3. Trimming stripped 0 bases from V and 7 bases from J, with 15 bases between. The CDR3 region is CASSEYNGLQSEKLFF. The CDR3 nucleotides read TGTGCCAGCAGTGAATATAACGGTCTTCAATCTGAAAAACTGTTTTTT.

The chain is built from TRBV28 and TRBJ1-2, with TRBD1 identical over 9 bases. The germline V gene has CDR1 MDHEN and CDR2 SYDVKM. Unmatched junction bases numbered 3, after V lost 2 bases and J lost 5 bases. This CDR3 spans 14 amino acids. The CDR3 sequence: CASSLGGQGYGYTF. DNA of the CDR3: TGTGCCAGCAGTTTAGGCGGACAGGGGTATGGCTACACCTTC.